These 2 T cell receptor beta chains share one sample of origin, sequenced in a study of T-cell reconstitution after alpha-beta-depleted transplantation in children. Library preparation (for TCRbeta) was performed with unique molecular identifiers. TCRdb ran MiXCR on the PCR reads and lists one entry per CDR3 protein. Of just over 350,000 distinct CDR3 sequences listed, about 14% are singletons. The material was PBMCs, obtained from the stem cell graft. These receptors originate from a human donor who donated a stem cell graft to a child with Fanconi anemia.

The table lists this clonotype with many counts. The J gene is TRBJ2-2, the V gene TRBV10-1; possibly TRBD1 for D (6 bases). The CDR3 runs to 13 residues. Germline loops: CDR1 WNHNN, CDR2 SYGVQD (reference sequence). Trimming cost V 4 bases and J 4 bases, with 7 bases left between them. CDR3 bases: TGCGCCAGCAGTGGAGGGGGCACCGGGGAGCTGTTTTTT. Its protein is CASSGGGTGELFF.

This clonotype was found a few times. The CDR3 coding sequence is TGTGCCAGCAGCTTCGGGACTAGCGGGGACAATGAGCAGTTCTTC. Amino acid sequence: CASSFGTSGDNEQFF. This chain joins TRBV5-4 and TRBJ2-1, with TRBD2 identical over 13 bases. CDR3 length: 15 amino acids. Germline values: CDR1 SGHNT, CDR2 YYREEE (reference sequence). The junction had 1 base not matched to a gene; V was cut back by 2 bases and J by 5 bases.